A single sample gave rise to the 26 T cell receptor beta chains below, sequenced in a study of ipilimumab plus nivolumab after autologous stem cell transplantation. The data were produced by immunoSEQ multiplex PCR, yet TCRdb's version contains in-frame clones alone and is incomplete. Of 84,000 or so clones in the sample, 75% to 85% were seen once. The specimen comprised PBMCs, sampled in a trial of ipilimumab plus nivolumab as post-transplant consolidation. These TCRs come from a male donor with diffuse large B-cell lymphoma.

A few counts support this clone. The chain links TRBV5-5 to TRBJ2-7; D uncertain. The V gene's germline CDR1 is SGHKS and CDR2 YYEKEE (reference sequence). The CDR3 sequence is 12 residues long. With 4 bases removed from V and 5 bases from J, the gap between germline ends came to 10 bases. CDR3 region: CASSPDKDEQYF. CDR3 DNA: TGTGCCAGCAGCCCCGACAAGGACGAGCAGTACTTC. The full variable domain, rest sourced from reference TRBV5-5 and TRBJ2-7, is DAGVTQSPTHLIKTRGQQVTLRCSPISGHKSVSWYQQVLGQGPQFIFQYYEKEERGRGNFPDRFSARQFPNYSSELNVNALLLGDSALYLCASSPDKDEQYFGPGTRLTVT.

The chain uses TRBV9 and TRBJ2-3; D possibly corresponds to TRBD2 (5 bases). This CDR3 contains 15 residues. Looked up from germline, CDR1 is SGDLS and CDR2 is YYNGEE. V lost 3 bases and J lost 3, with 14 bases in between. CDR3 nucleotides: TGTGCCAGCAGCGCCGACCGAGCGGCTACAGATACGCAGTATTTT. This encodes CASSADRAATDTQYF.

This chain joins TRBV5-1 and TRBJ2-4, with 10 bases fitting TRBD2. Germline V gene lookup returns CDR1 SGHRS and CDR2 YFSETQ. The CDR3 consists of 17 residues. Trimming at V came to 2 bases and at J to 0 bases, leaving 5 bases not matched to a gene. The CDR3: CASSFIAGGLAKNIQYF. CDR3 DNA: TGCGCCAGCAGCTTTATAGCGGGGGGATTAGCCAAAAACATTCAGTACTTC. The complete variable domain, with remaining parts taken from reference TRBV5-1 and TRBJ2-4, reads KAGVTQTPRYLIKTRGQQVTLSCSPISGHRSVSWYQQTPGQGLQFLFEYFSETQRNKGNFPGRFSGRQFSNSRSEMNVSTLELGDSALYLCASSFIAGGLAKNIQYFGAGTRLSVL.

This clone was seen just once. The chain links TRBV7-8 to TRBJ1-1; D remains unclear. The CDR3 loop spans 11 amino acids. Trimming pared 2 bases from V and 11 bases from J, leaving 9 bases between. Germline lookup yields CDR1 SGHVS and CDR2 FQNEAQ. The CDR3 bases are TGTGCCAGCAGCTTAAGTAATCTGGCTTTCTTT. Amino acids: CASSLSNLAFF.

The genes are TRBV19 and TRBJ2-7, with 8 bases fitting TRBD2. The CDR3 spans 15 residues. J lost 6 bases, V lost 3 bases, and 10 bases had no gene match. Germline values: CDR1 LNHDA, CDR2 SQIVND (reference sequence). CDR3: CASSIRGGGPAEQYF. The CDR3 nucleotides read TGTGCCAGTAGTATTAGGGGCGGGGGGCCGGCCGAGCAGTACTTC.

The chain couples TRBV30 to TRBJ1-2, with D uncertain. The CDR3 totals 12 residues. Germline CDR1 GTSNPN, CDR2 SVGIG (reference sequence). V lost 2 bases and J 5 bases, leaving 9 bases between the germline ends. CDR3 region: CAWSSNSYGYTF. In nucleotides, the CDR3 is TGTGCCTGGAGTTCGAACTCATATGGCTACACCTTC. Variable domain in full (rest from reference TRBV30 and TRBJ1-2): SQTIHQWPATLVQPVGSPLSLECTVEGTSNPNLYWYRQAAGRGLQLLFYSVGIGQISSEVPQNLSASRPQDRQFILSSKKLLLSDSGFYLCAWSSNSYGYTFGSGTRLTVV.

The chain combines TRBV6-5 with TRBJ2-7, with D possibly being TRBD1 (6 bases). This CDR3 contains 13 residues. V was cut by 6 bases and J by 0 bases, with 9 bases left in between. Germline V gene data show CDR1 as MNHEY and CDR2 as SVGAGI. The CDR3 bases are TGTGCCAGCAGAGGACAGAACTCCTACGAGCAGTACTTC. Encoded protein: CASRGQNSYEQYF.

The chain joins TRBV5-1 to TRBJ1-1, with unresolved D. The CDR3 length is 14 residues. V lost 1 base, J lost 5 bases, and 12 bases lay in between. Per germline, CDR1 SGHRS and CDR2 YFSETQ. The CDR3 here is CASSLSGWDTEAFF. Here the CDR3 DNA reads TGCGCCAGCAGCTTGTCAGGTTGGGATACTGAAGCTTTCTTT.

This chain uses TRBV9 with TRBJ2-4; D is undetermined. Trimming pared 3 bases from V and 0 bases from J, leaving 10 bases between. Germline CDR1 and CDR2: SGDLS and YYNGEE. This CDR3 contains 15 residues. The CDR3 region has the DNA TGTGCCAGCAGCGCCGGCGTGGGAGCCAAAAACATTCAGTACTTC. Its protein product is CASSAGVGAKNIQYF.

This chain uses TRBV19 with TRBJ2-7; TRBD2 matches 8 bases. Unmatched junction bases numbered 9, after V lost 9 bases and J lost 2 bases. Germline CDR1 and CDR2: LNHDA and SQIVND (reference sequence). This CDR3 has 14 residues. CDR3 sequence (DNA): TGTGCCAGCGCCAGCGGGGGAGCCCCCTACGAGCAGTACTTC. It yields the protein CASASGGAPYEQYF. Full variable domain (missing parts from reference TRBV19 and TRBJ2-7): DGGITQSPKYLFRKEGQNVTLSCEQNLNHDAMYWYRQDPGQGLRLIYYSQIVNDFQKGDIAEGYSVSREKKESFPLTVTSAQKNPTAFYLCASASGGAPYEQYFGPGTRLTVT.

The V call is TRBV5-4, the J call TRBJ1-1; 10 positions match TRBD1. Germline V gene sequence: CDR1 SGHNT, CDR2 YYREEE (reference sequence). The V segment lost 4 bases and the J segment 4 bases; nucleotides outside the gene matches: 4. This CDR3 contains 14 residues. CDR3 in amino acids: CASSLWDRGTEAFF. Here the CDR3 DNA reads TGTGCCAGCAGCCTATGGGACAGGGGCACTGAAGCTTTCTTT.

The V and J genes are TRBV4-1 and TRBJ1-2; D is possibly TRBD1 (5 bases). The CDR3 is 17 amino acids. V lost 1 base, J lost 1 base, and 16 bases lay in between. Germline CDR1 MGHRA, CDR2 YSYEKL. The chain's CDR3 is CASSQGLWARGNYGYTF. CDR3 in DNA: TGCGCCAGCAGCCAAGGACTTTGGGCGAGGGGTAACTATGGCTACACCTTC.

The chain uses TRBV21-1 and TRBJ1-5; whether TRBD1, the table's D call, matches the DNA was not checked. TRBV21-1 is deemed a pseudogene. The CDR3 has 18 amino acids. The CDR3 reads CASFAEPGTGFQEQPQHF. The CDR3 nucleotides read TGTGCCAGCTTCGCCGAACCCGGGACAGGGTTTCAGGAGCAGCCCCAGCATTTT.

This clone occurred many times. The chain combines TRBV2 with TRBJ1-2, with no clear D. The V end lost 4 bases, the J end lost 7 bases, and 22 bases lay between the germline ends. Germline V CDR1 and CDR2: SNHLY, FYNNEI. The CDR3 is made up of 16 amino acids. In DNA form, the CDR3 reads TGTGCCAGCAGTGTTCTCCCGAACCCAGGAGGAAGTGGCTACACCTTC. Its translation: CASSVLPNPGGSGYTF.

The chain has TRBV7-9 and TRBJ2-1; the D is unclear. CDR1 and CDR2 (germline): SEHNR, FQNEAQ (reference sequence). There are 16 residues in the CDR3. Trimming stripped 3 bases from V and 8 bases from J, with 20 bases between. The DNA for the CDR3 is TGTGCCAGCAGCTTGGTTACTCCCTCGACGTTGGATGAGCAGTTCTTC. Translated: CASSLVTPSTLDEQFF.

This clone was seen a handful of times. The chain uses TRBV18 and TRBJ1-1, with D unresolved. Trimming took off 4 bases at V and 1 base at J, with 7 bases between the two ends. The length of the CDR3 is 13 residues. Germline values: CDR1 KGHSH, CDR2 LQKENI. CDR3 in DNA: TGTGCCAGCTCACGAGACACGAACACTGAAGCTTTCTTT. The encoded protein is CASSRDTNTEAFF. Complete variable domain (other parts from reference TRBV18 and TRBJ1-1): NAGVMQNPRHLVRRRGQEARLRCSPMKGHSHVYWYRQLPEEGLKFMVYLQKENIIDESGMPKERFSAEFPKEGPSILRIQQVVRGDSAAYFCASSRDTNTEAFFGQGTRLTVV.

J is TRBJ2-7 and V is TRBV6-1, with a tentative D call TRBD1 (5 bases). There are 14 residues in the CDR3. Trimming left V 4 bases short and J 4 bases short, with 14 bases between. The germline V gene encodes CDR1 MNHNS and CDR2 SASEGT. The CDR3 DNA sequence: TGTGCCAGCAGTGCCCGGGCAGGGCAGTACGAGCAGTACTTC. It encodes CASSARAGQYEQYF.

V usage is TRBV6-5 and J usage is TRBJ2-7, with 8 bases that match TRBD1. This CDR3 has 14 residues. J lost 1 base, V lost 5 bases, and 4 bases had no gene match. The germline V gene has CDR1 MNHEY and CDR2 SVGAGI. DNA for the CDR3: TGTGCCAGCAGTCATACAGGGGGGTCCTACGAGCAGTACTTC. This gives the protein CASSHTGGSYEQYF.

This chain joins TRBV11-1 and TRBJ1-1; no firm D call. The CDR3 covers 13 residues. V was trimmed by 5 bases and J by 4 bases, leaving 11 bases between them. Germline V gene sequence: CDR1 SGHAT, CDR2 FQDESV (reference sequence). This chain's CDR3 is CASSPRPLTEAFF. The CDR3 DNA sequence: TGTGCCAGCAGCCCCCGGCCCCTCACTGAAGCTTTCTTT.

To note about this clone: The same CDR3 can be traced to other DNA sequences in this sample. The CDR3 DNA sequence: TGTGCCAGCAGCTTACCGGGATCTAACTATGGCTACACCTTC. Protein: CASSLPGSNYGYTF. This rearrangement joins TRBV7-9 to TRBJ1-2; D uncertain. The V gene lost 2 bases and the J gene lost 0 bases, with 7 bases spanning the gap. In germline, CDR1 is SEHNR, CDR2 FQNEAQ (reference sequence). The CDR3 runs 14 residues.

The chain uses TRBV6-6 and TRBJ1-5; no reliable D call. The ends were cut back, 6 bases at V and 4 bases at J, with 7 bases in the middle. This CDR3 comprises 12 residues. Germline V gives CDR1 MNHNY, CDR2 SVGAGI (reference sequence). The CDR3 nucleotides read TGTGCCAGCAGCACAATGAATCAGCCCCAGCATTTT. It encodes CASSTMNQPQHF.

J is TRBJ2-5 and V is TRBV7-9, with 11 nucleotides matching TRBD1. The CDR3 runs to 14 residues. Trimming cost V 6 bases and J 5 bases; bases outside gene matches: 5. Germline V gene sequence: CDR1 SEHNR, CDR2 FQNEAQ (reference sequence). CDR3 loop: CASSQDRGLETQYF. CDR3 nucleotide sequence: TGTGCCAGCAGTCAGGACAGGGGGCTTGAGACCCAGTACTTC.

The chain has TRBV4-2 and TRBJ2-2; D call uncertain. In germline, CDR1 is LGHNA, CDR2 YNFKEQ. V was trimmed by 1 base and J by 3 bases, leaving 6 bases between them. The CDR3 loop spans 14 amino acids. DNA for the CDR3: TGTGCCAGCAGCCAAGGATCGGACACCGGGGAGCTGTTTTTT. It yields the protein CASSQGSDTGELFF.

The rearrangement links TRBV9 to TRBJ1-3, with D perhaps TRBD1 (5 bases). In germline, CDR1 is SGDLS, CDR2 YYNGEE. Trimming left V 4 bases short and J 4 bases short, with 15 bases between. This CDR3 has 15 amino acids. Written as DNA, the CDR3 is TGTGCCAGCAGCCCTCGACAGTTAGACGGAAACACCATATATTTT. Residues: CASSPRQLDGNTIYF.

The V gene is TRBV4-3, the J gene TRBJ1-1; no reliable D call. This CDR3 is built from 13 residues. Trimming pared 0 bases from V and 7 bases from J, leaving 9 bases between. Per the germline V gene, CDR1 is LGHNA and CDR2 is YSLEER. The CDR3 region is CASSQDIELEAFF. CDR3 DNA sequence: TGCGCCAGCAGCCAAGATATTGAGCTTGAAGCTTTCTTT.

CDR3 DNA sequence: TGTGCCAGCAGCTTAACAATTGCGGGTTCCGGTCAGCCCCAGCATTTT. This gives the protein CASSLTIAGSGQPQHF. The V and J genes are TRBV7-8 and TRBJ1-5; D is ambiguous. V lost 2 bases and J 6 bases, leaving 17 bases between the germline ends. The CDR3 has 16 residues. The germline CDR1 and CDR2 sequences are SGHVS and FQNEAQ. Full variable domain (outside the CDR3, taken from reference TRBV7-8 and TRBJ1-5): GAGVSQSPRYKVAKRGQDVALRCDPISGHVSLFWYQQALGQGPEFLTYFQNEAQLDKSGLPSDRFFAERPEGSVSTLKIQRTQQEDSAVYLCASSLTIAGSGQPQHFGDGTRLSIL.